Listed here is a single T cell receptor (beta chain). Its antigen is unidentified. These data originate in a study of cytomegalovirus exposure and HLA in healthy donors. Study findings and constraints: Cytomegalovirus association was assigned to under 200 TCR beta chains. There were some public TCRs occurring in many donors, but most TCR sequences were rare.

Measured with immunoSEQ multiplex PCR; TCRdb has only the in-frame clones, and not every one. This table holds roughly 250,000 clones, approximately 83% found once. Germline CDR1 SGHRS, CDR2 YFSETQ. V was clipped by 0 bases and J by 2 bases; unmatched bases: 13. The CDR3 covers 19 residues. J is TRBJ2-7 and V is TRBV5-1, with 11 bases aligning to TRBD2. The material sequenced was PBMCs. The clonotype comes from a woman younger than 45 in good health and CMV-seropositive. The CDR3 reads CASSLAPGLAERITYEQYF. DNA of the CDR3: TGCGCCAGCAGCTTGGCCCCGGGACTAGCGGAGCGGATAACCTACGAGCAGTACTTC.